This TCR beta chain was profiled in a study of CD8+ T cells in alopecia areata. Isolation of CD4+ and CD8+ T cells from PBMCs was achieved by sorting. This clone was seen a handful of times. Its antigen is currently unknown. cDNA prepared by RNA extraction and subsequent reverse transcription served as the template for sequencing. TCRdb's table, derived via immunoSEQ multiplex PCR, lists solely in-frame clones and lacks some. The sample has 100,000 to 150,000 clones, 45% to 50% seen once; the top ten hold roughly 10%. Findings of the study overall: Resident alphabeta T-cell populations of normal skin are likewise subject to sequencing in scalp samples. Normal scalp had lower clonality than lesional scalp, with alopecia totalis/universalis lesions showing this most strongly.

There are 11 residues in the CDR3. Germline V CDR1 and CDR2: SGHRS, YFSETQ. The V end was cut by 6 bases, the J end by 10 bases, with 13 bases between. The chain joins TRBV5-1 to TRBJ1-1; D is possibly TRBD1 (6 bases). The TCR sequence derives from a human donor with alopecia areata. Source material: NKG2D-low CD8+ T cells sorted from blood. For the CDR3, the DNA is TGCGCCAGCAATGGGGACAACAGAGCTTTCTTT. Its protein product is CASNGDNRAFF.